This is a list of T cell receptor beta chains from one sample in a study of blood T cell repertoires in COVID-19. Produced via immunoSEQ multiplex PCR; TCRdb's table is partial and in-frame only. Among about 210,000 clones listed, 86% were seen once. The sequenced sample was PBMCs or T cells enriched from blood (not recorded which). The receptors shown here come from a middle-aged woman in a cohort exposed to, infected with or recovered from COVID-19 (not recorded which). The CDR3 runs from the conserved cysteine through the conserved F or W. Each record gives: D gene, J gene, V gene, CDR3 protein, CDR3 DNA. The D gene is left open where the match is weak.

D: NA; J: TRBJ1-2; V: TRBV4-1; CDR3: CASSHRGADNGYGYTF; DNA: TGCGCCAGCAGCCACAGGGGAGCGGACAACGGATATGGCTACACCTTC
D: TRBD2; J: TRBJ2-3; V: TRBV5-6; CDR3: CASSPNWAGGHDTQYF; DNA: TGTGCCAGCAGCCCCAATTGGGCGGGGGGCCACGATACGCAGTATTTT
D: NA; J: TRBJ1-1; V: TRBV18; CDR3: CASSPNKELNTEAFF; DNA: TGTGCCAGCTCACCGAACAAAGAACTGAACACTGAAGCTTTCTTT
D: NA; J: TRBJ2-7; V: TRBV7-2; CDR3: CASSPGREQYF; DNA: TGTGCCAGCAGCCCAGGGAGGGAGCAGTACTTC
D: TRBD1; J: TRBJ1-5; V: TRBV11-2; CDR3: CASSLRMDRGRYSNQPQHF; DNA: TGTGCCAGCAGCTTACGGATGGACAGGGGGAGGTATAGCAATCAGCCCCAGCATTTT
D: TRBD1; J: TRBJ1-1; V: TRBV10-2; CDR3: CASRGQGDATEAFF; DNA: TGCGCCAGCAGGGGACAGGGAGACGCCACTGAAGCTTTCTTT
D: NA; J: TRBJ1-6; V: TRBV10-2; CDR3: CASRQTVSSYNSPLHF; DNA: TGCGCCAGCAGACAGACAGTAAGCTCCTATAATTCACCCCTCCACTTT
D: TRBD1; J: TRBJ1-2; V: TRBV3-1/TRBV3-2; CDR3: CASSLWDSPNYGYTF; DNA: TGTGCCAGCAGCCTTTGGGACAGTCCTAACTATGGCTACACCTTC
D: TRBD1; J: TRBJ1-2; V: TRBV11-3; CDR3: CASSPDPAQGASYTF; DNA: TGTGCCAGCAGCCCGGATCCAGCACAGGGGGCTAGCTACACCTTC
D: TRBD1; J: TRBJ2-3; V: TRBV24-1; CDR3: CATSDLKGAGTDTQYF; DNA: TGTGCCACCAGTGATTTGAAGGGGGCCGGCACAGATACGCAGTATTTT
D: NA; J: TRBJ1-1; V: TRBV5-1; CDR3: CASSFGGEDTEAFF; DNA: TGCGCCAGCAGCTTCGGAGGGGAGGACACTGAAGCTTTCTTT
D: TRBD1; J: TRBJ2-7; V: TRBV7-9; CDR3: CASSLRQGSTEQYF; DNA: TGTGCCAGCAGCCTACGACAGGGGAGTACCGAGCAGTACTTC
D: NA; J: TRBJ1-2; V: TRBV19; CDR3: CASSIGGIWSGYTF; DNA: TGTGCCAGTAGTATCGGGGGGATATGGTCTGGCTACACCTTC
D: NA; J: TRBJ2-7; V: TRBV7-2; CDR3: CASSLGHQSSYEQYF; DNA: TGTGCCAGCAGCCTAGGACACCAGAGCTCCTACGAGCAGTACTTC
D: NA; J: TRBJ1-2; V: TRBV9; CDR3: CASSTPRGLVNYGYTF; DNA: TGTGCCAGCAGCACACCCAGGGGCCTCGTTAACTATGGCTACACCTTC
D: NA; J: TRBJ2-3; V: TRBV7-9; CDR3: CASSRHTDTQYF; DNA: TGTGCCAGCAGTAGACACACAGATACGCAGTATTTT
D: TRBD1; J: TRBJ1-4; V: TRBV30; CDR3: CAWSARTGGGEKLFF; DNA: TGTGCCTGGAGTGCGAGGACAGGGGGAGGCGAAAAACTGTTTTTT
D: TRBD2; J: TRBJ2-5; V: TRBV19; CDR3: CASSPHRLAQETQYF; DNA: TGTGCCAGTAGTCCCCATAGACTAGCGCAAGAGACCCAGTACTTC
D: NA; J: TRBJ1-2; V: TRBV6-1; CDR3: CASSEFGGSTSGYTF; DNA: TGTGCCAGCAGTGAATTCGGGGGGTCCACGAGTGGCTACACCTTC
D: TRBD1; J: TRBJ1-1; V: TRBV11-2; CDR3: CASSSRTGGVNTEAFF; DNA: TGTGCCAGCAGCTCGAGGACAGGGGGAGTGAACACTGAAGCTTTCTTT
D: TRBD2; J: TRBJ2-7; V: TRBV10-3; CDR3: CAIRGTSVHEQYF; DNA: TGTGCCATCAGGGGGACTAGCGTCCACGAGCAGTACTTC
D: TRBD2; J: TRBJ2-7; V: TRBV10-2; CDR3: CASCTSGRRYEQYF; DNA: TGCGCCAGCTGTACTAGCGGGAGGCGTTACGAGCAGTACTTC
D: NA; J: TRBJ2-7; V: TRBV6-5; CDR3: CASSYAPRERDQYF; DNA: TGTGCCAGCAGTTACGCCCCCAGGGAAAGAGACCAGTACTTC
D: NA; J: TRBJ2-3; V: TRBV7-9; CDR3: CAGRGSTDTQYF; DNA: TGTGCCGGGAGGGGGTCCACAGATACGCAGTATTTT
D: NA; J: TRBJ1-4; V: TRBV7-8; CDR3: CASSVHREPLGTNEKLFF; DNA: TGTGCCAGCAGCGTACACAGGGAACCCTTGGGGACTAATGAAAAACTGTTTTTT
D: TRBD2; J: TRBJ2-1; V: TRBV15; CDR3: CATSRGPRGTSGENEQFF; DNA: TGTGCCACCAGCAGGGGCCCCCGAGGGACTAGCGGGGAGAATGAGCAGTTCTTC